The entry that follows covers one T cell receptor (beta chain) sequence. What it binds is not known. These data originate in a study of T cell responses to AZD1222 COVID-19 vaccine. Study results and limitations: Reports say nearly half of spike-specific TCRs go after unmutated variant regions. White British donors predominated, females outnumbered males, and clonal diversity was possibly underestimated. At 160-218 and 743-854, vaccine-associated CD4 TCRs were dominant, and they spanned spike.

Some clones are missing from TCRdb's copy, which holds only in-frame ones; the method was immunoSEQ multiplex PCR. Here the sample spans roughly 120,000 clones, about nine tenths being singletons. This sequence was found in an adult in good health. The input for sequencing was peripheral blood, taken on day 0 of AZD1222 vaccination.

The CDR3 DNA reads TGTGCCACCAGCAGAGATCGGACAGCCATGGGAAAACTGTTTTTT. Its protein product is CATSRDRTAMGKLFF. The rearrangement links TRBV15 to TRBJ1-4, with D possibly matching TRBD1 (6 bases). V dropped 0 bases and J dropped 10 bases, with 15 bases sitting between them. The CDR3 extends over 15 amino acids. Germline CDR1 and CDR2: LNHNV and YYDKDF (reference sequence). The whole variable domain, remainder taken from reference TRBV15 and TRBJ1-4, is DAMVIQNPRYQVTQFGKPVTLSCSQTLNHNVMYWYQQKSSQAPKLLFHYYDKDFNNEADTPDNFQSRRPNTSFCFLDIRSPGLGDTAMYLCATSRDRTAMGKLFFGSGTQLSVL.